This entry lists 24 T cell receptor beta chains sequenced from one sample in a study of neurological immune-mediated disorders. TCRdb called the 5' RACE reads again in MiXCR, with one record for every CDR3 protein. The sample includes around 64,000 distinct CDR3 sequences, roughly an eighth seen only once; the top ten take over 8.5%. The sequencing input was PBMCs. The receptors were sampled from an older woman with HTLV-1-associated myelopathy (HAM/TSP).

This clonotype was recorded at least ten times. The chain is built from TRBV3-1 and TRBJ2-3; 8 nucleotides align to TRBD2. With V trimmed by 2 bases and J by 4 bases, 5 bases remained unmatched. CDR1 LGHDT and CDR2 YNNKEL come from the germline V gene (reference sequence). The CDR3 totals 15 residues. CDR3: CASSQRGRRSDTQYF. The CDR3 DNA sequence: TGTGCCAGCAGCCAACGCGGGAGGAGGTCAGATACGCAGTATTTT.

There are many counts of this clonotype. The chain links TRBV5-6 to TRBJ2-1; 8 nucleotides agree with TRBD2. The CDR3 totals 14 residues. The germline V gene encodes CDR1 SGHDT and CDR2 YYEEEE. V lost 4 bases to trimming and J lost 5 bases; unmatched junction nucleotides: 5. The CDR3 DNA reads TGTGCCAGCAGCATTAGCGGGAACGACAATGAGCAGTTCTTC. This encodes CASSISGNDNEQFF.

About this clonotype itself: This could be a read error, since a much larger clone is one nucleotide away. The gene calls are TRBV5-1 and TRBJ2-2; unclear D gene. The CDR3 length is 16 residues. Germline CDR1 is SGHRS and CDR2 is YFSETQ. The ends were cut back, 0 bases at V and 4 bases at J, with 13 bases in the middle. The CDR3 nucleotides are TGCGCCAGCAGCTTGGCCGAGACAATCGCCACCGGGGAGCTGTTTTTT. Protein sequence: CASSLAETIATGELFF.

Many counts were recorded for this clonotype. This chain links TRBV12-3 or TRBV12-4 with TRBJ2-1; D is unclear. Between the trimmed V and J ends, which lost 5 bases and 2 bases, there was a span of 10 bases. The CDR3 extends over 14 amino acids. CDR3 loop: CASSPTLAYNEQFF. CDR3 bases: TGTGCCAGCAGTCCGACCCTAGCCTACAATGAGCAGTTCTTC.

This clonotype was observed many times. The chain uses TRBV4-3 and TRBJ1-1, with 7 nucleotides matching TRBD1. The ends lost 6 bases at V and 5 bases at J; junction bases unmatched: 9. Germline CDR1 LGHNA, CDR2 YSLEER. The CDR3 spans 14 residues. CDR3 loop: CASRGGGGYTEAFF. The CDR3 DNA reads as TGCGCCAGCAGGGGGGGAGGGGGCTATACTGAAGCTTTCTTT.

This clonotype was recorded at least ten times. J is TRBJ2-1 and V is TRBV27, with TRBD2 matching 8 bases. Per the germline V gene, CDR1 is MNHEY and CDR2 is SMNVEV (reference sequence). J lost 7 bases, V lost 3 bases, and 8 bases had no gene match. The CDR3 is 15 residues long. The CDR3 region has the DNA TGTGCCAGCAGTTTTATTATCGGGGGGGGTAATGAGCAGTTCTTC. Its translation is CASSFIIGGGNEQFF.

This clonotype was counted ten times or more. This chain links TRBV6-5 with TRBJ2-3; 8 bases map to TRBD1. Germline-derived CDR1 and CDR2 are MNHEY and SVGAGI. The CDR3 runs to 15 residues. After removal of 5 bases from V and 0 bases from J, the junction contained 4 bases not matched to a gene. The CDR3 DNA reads TGTGCCAGCAGTCCCCAGGGGGCGAGCACAGATACGCAGTATTTT. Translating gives CASSPQGASTDTQYF.

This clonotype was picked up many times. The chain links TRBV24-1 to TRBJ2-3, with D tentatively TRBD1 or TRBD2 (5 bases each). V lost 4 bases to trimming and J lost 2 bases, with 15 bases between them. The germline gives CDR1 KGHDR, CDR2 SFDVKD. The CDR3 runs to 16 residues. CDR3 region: CATSDRGRDPTDTQYF. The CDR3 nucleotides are TGTGCCACCAGTGACCGCGGACGGGACCCCACAGATACGCAGTATTTT.

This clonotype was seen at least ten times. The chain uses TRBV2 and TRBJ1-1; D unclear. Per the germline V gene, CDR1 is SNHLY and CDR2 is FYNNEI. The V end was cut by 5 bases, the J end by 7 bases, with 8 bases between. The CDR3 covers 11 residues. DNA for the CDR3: TGTGCCAGCAGTACGGCCCTTGAAGCTTTCTTT. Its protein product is CASSTALEAFF. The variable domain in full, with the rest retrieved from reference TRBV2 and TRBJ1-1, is EPEVTQTPSHQVTQMGQEVILRCVPISNHLYFYWYRQILGQKVEFLVSFYNNEISEKSEIFDDQFSVERPDGSNFTLKIRSTKLEDSAMYFCASSTALEAFFGQGTRLTVV.

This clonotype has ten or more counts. The CDR3 sequence is CSARGEEDYGYTF. Here the CDR3 DNA reads TGCAGTGCTAGAGGGGAGGAGGACTATGGCTACACCTTC. V is TRBV20-1 and J is TRBJ1-2; D not certain. Trimming took 1 base from V and 3 from J, leaving 9 bases between them. The V gene's germline CDR1 is DFQATT and CDR2 SNEGSKA (reference sequence). The CDR3 sequence is 13 residues long.

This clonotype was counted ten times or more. CDR3 residues: CAIMKDRVGAGYTF. The CDR3 DNA reads as TGTGCCATCATGAAAGACAGGGTCGGAGCAGGCTACACCTTC. The rearrangement uses TRBV10-3 and TRBJ1-2; 7 bases are shared with TRBD1. The germline V gene has CDR1 ENHRY and CDR2 SYGVKD. The CDR3 is 14 residues long. V lost 7 bases to trimming and J lost 8 bases; unmatched junction nucleotides: 13.

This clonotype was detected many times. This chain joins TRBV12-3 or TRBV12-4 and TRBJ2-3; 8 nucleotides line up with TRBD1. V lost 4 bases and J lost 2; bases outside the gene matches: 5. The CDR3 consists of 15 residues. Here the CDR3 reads CASSSRDRYTDTQYF. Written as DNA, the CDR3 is TGTGCCAGCAGTTCCCGGGACAGGTACACAGATACGCAGTATTTT.

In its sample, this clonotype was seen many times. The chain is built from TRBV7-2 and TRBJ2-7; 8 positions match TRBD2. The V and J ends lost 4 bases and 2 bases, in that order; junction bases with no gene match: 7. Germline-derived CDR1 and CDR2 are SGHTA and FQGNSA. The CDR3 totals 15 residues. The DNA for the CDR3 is TGTGCCAGCAGCTCCATAGAGCGGGGGACCTACGAGCAGTACTTC. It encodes CASSSIERGTYEQYF.

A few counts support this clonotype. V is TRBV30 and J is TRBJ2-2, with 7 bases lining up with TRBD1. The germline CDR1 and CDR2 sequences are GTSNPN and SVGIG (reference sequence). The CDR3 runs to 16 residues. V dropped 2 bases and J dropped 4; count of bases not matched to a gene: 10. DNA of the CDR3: TGTGCCTGGAGTCGGACAGGCGTTACGAGCACCGGGGAGCTGTTTTTT. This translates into CAWSRTGVTSTGELFF.

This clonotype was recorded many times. Here the CDR3 reads CASSGTGQGSWTEAFF. The CDR3 coding sequence is TGTGCCAGCAGTGGGACGGGACAGGGATCATGGACTGAAGCTTTCTTT. V usage is TRBV2 and J usage is TRBJ1-1, with 9 bases matching TRBD1. Germline CDR1 and CDR2: SNHLY and FYNNEI. This CDR3 contains 16 residues. Trimming took 4 bases from V and 5 from J; bases not matched to a gene: 11.

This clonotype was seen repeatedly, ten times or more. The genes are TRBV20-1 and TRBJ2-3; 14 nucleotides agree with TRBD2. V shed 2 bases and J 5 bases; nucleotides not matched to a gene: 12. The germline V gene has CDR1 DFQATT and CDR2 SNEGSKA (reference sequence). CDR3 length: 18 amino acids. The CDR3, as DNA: TGCAGTGCTAGACCTACCGCGGGACTAGCGGGAGTGGTAGATACGCAGTATTTT. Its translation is CSARPTAGLAGVVDTQYF.

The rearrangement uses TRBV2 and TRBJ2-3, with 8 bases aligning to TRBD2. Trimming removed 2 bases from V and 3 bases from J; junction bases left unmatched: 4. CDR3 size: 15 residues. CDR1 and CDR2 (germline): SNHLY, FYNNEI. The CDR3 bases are TGTGCCAGCAGTGAATTGGGCGGGAGGACAGATACGCAGTATTTT. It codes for CASSELGGRTDTQYF.

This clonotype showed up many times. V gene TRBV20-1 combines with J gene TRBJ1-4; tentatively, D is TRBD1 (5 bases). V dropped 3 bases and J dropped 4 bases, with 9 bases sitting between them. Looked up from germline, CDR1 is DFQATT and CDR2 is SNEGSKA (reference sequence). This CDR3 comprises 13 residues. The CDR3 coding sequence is TGCAGTGCTAGTAGGAGGGGTAATGAAAAACTGTTTTTT. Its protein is CSASRRGNEKLFF.

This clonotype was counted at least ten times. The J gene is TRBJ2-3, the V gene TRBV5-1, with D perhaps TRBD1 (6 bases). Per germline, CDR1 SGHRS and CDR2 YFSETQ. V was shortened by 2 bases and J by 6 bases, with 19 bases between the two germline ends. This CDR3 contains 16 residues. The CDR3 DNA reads TGCGCCAGCAGCTTAGTTTCAGGGGCGCTTGGGGATACGCAGTATTTT. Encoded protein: CASSLVSGALGDTQYF.

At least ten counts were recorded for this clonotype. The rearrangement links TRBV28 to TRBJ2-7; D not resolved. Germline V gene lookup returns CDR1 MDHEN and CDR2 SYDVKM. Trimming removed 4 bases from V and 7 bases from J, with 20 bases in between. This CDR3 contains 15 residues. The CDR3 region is CASSSADKVGREQYF. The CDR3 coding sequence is TGTGCCAGCAGTTCGGCGGATAAGGTGGGAAGGGAGCAGTACTTC. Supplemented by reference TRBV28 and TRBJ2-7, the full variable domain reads DVKVTQSSRYLVKRTGEKVFLECVQDMDHENMFWYRQDPGLGLRLIYFSYDVKMKEKGDIPEGYSVSREKKERFSLILESASTNQTSMYLCASSSADKVGREQYFGPGTRLTVT.

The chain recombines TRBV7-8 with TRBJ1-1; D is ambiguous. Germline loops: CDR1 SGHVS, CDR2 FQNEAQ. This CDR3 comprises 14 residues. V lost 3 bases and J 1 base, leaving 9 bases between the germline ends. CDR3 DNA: TGTGCCAGCAGCTTTCAGCCTACGAACACTGAAGCTTTCTTT. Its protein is CASSFQPTNTEAFF.

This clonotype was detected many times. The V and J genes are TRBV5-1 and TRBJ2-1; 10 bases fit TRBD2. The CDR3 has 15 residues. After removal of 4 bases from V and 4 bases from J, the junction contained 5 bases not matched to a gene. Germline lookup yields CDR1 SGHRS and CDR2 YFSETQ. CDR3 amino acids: CASSPEGLAYNEQFF. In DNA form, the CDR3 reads TGCGCCAGCAGCCCCGAGGGACTAGCGTACAATGAGCAGTTCTTC.

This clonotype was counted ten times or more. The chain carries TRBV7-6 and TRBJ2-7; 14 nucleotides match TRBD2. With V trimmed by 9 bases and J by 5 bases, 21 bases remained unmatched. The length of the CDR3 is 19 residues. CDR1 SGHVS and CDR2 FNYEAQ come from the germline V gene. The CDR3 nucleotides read TGTGCCAGGGGAGATTGGACTAGCGGGAGGAGGCTGCCTGGGAACGAGCAGTACTTC. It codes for CARGDWTSGRRLPGNEQYF. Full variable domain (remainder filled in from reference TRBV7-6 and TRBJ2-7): GAGVSQSPRYKVTKRGQDVALRCDPISGHVSLYWYRQALGQGPEFLTYFNYEAQQDKSGLPNDRFSAERPEGSISTLTIQRTEQRDSAMYRCARGDWTSGRRLPGNEQYFGPGTRLTVT.

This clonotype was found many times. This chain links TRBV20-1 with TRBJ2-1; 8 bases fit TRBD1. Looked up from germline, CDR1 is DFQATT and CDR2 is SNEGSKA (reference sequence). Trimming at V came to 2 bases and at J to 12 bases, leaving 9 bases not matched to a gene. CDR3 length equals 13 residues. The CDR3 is CSARPTGEVGQFF. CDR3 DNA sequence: TGCAGTGCTAGACCGACAGGGGAGGTCGGGCAGTTCTTC.